This T cell receptor beta chain is from a study of T cell responses to AZD1222 COVID-19 vaccine. Assay used: immunoSEQ multiplex PCR; TCRdb lists only in-frame clones, some missing. The sample yields fewer than 150,000 clones, 75% to 90% seen once. Remarks on this clone: Antigen specificity is unknown.

Study results and limitations: When two AZD1222 doses had been given, Spike-specific TCR breadth and depth rose. Spike as a whole was targeted by vaccine-associated CD4 TCRs, dominant at 160-218 and 743-854.

The V gene's germline CDR1 is LNHNV and CDR2 YYDKDF (reference sequence). Trimming stripped 3 bases from V and 2 bases from J, with 13 bases between. The CDR3 contains 15 residues. The sample was peripheral blood, taken 28 days after the second AZD1222 dose. This clonotype was obtained from an adult who received the AZD1222 COVID-19 vaccine. The chain joins TRBV15 to TRBJ1-1; tentative D call: TRBD1 (5 bases). CDR3: CATSSSPGRNTEAFF. The CDR3 bases are TGTGCCACCAGCAGCTCCCCGGGACGCAACACTGAAGCTTTCTTT.